Following are 24 T cell receptor beta chains from one sample sequenced in a study of blood T cell repertoires in COVID-19. Clones were sequenced by immunoSEQ multiplex PCR, and TCRdb holds only the in-frame ones, with some missing. This sample has around 220,000 clones, with 70% to 90% found just once. The sequenced sample was PBMCs or T cells enriched from blood (not recorded which). These receptors came from a woman aged 40 to 50 with acute COVID-19.

This rearrangement joins TRBV6-5 to TRBJ1-5; 10 nucleotides line up with TRBD1. CDR1 and CDR2 from the germline V gene are MNHEY and SVGAGI. This CDR3 is 13 amino acids long. J lost 5 bases, V lost 7 bases, and 2 bases had no gene match. In DNA form, the CDR3 reads TGTGCCAGCACAGACAGGGGGCATCAGCCCCAGCATTTT. Protein product: CASTDRGHQPQHF.

The V call is TRBV7-2, the J call TRBJ1-3; the D gene is possibly TRBD1 (5 bases). Deletions cut 5 bases from V and 0 bases from J, with 11 bases between. Germline-derived CDR1 and CDR2 are SGHTA and FQGNSA. This CDR3 spans 15 amino acids. The DNA of the CDR3 is TGTGCCAGCAGCCTATCGGGGGGCTCTGGAAACACCATATATTTT. The encoded protein is CASSLSGGSGNTIYF.

The rearrangement joins TRBV9 to TRBJ1-1; D call uncertain. The V end was cut by 4 bases, the J end by 3 bases, with 16 bases between. CDR3 size: 15 residues. Germline CDR1 reads SGDLS; CDR2 reads YYNGEE. The CDR3 DNA sequence: TGTGCCAGCAGCCCAGCGTCCTCCCGGGACACTGAAGCTTTCTTT. As protein: CASSPASSRDTEAFF.

The chain joins TRBV19 to TRBJ1-1; TRBD1 is a possible D gene (5 bases). The CDR3 runs 14 residues. V lost 3 bases, J lost 1 base, and 9 bases lay in between. The germline gives CDR1 LNHDA, CDR2 SQIVND (reference sequence). This chain's CDR3 is CASSMWQGNTEAFF. As DNA, the CDR3 is TGTGCCAGTAGTATGTGGCAGGGGAACACTGAAGCTTTCTTT.

The chain has TRBV13 and TRBJ2-5; maybe TRBD1 (6 bases). Trimming cost V 5 bases and J 5 bases, with 15 bases left between them. This CDR3 comprises 14 residues. Germline CDR1 is PRHDT and CDR2 is FYEKMQ (reference sequence). CDR3 coding DNA: TGTGCCAGCAGCGGCCGACAGGTTGGGGAGACCCAGTACTTC. Protein product: CASSGRQVGETQYF.

The gene calls are TRBV4-3 and TRBJ2-7, with TRBD2 matching over 9 bases. After removal of 0 bases from V and 3 bases from J, the junction contained 12 bases not matched to a gene. Germline lookup yields CDR1 LGHNA and CDR2 YSLEER. The CDR3 runs 18 residues. CDR3 amino acids: CASSQDSREGPSGYEQYF. CDR3 coding DNA: TGCGCCAGCAGCCAAGATTCGCGGGAGGGCCCTTCAGGCTACGAGCAGTACTTC.

The chain couples TRBV20-1 to TRBJ2-2; D gene ambiguous. Trimming removed 3 bases from V and 1 base from J, with 12 bases in between. Per germline, CDR1 DFQATT and CDR2 SNEGSKA (reference sequence). The CDR3 is 15 residues long. CDR3 region: CSASTAQMNTGELFF. In DNA form, the CDR3 reads TGCAGTGCTAGTACAGCACAAATGAACACCGGGGAGCTGTTTTTT.

The CDR3 protein is CASSFGGRPYNEQFF. Here the CDR3 DNA reads TGTGCCAGCAGCTTCGGCGGGAGGCCCTACAATGAGCAGTTCTTC. This sequence joins TRBV5-6 and TRBJ2-1, with 8 positions matching TRBD2. This CDR3 contains 15 residues. V lost 2 bases, J lost 2 bases, and 3 bases stayed unmatched. CDR1 is SGHDT and CDR2 is YYEEEE in the germline V gene.

The V and J genes are TRBV2 and TRBJ2-3; tentatively, D is TRBD2 (7 bases). V gave up 6 bases and J gave up 1 base, with 14 bases separating them. There are 15 residues in the CDR3. Looked up from germline, CDR1 is SNHLY and CDR2 is FYNNEI. This CDR3 reads CASRKGGLGTDTQYF. The CDR3 nucleotides read TGTGCCAGCAGGAAGGGGGGGCTGGGCACAGATACGCAGTATTTT.

This clone has ten or more counts. The chain uses TRBV3-1 (or the pseudogene TRBV3-2) and TRBJ1-1; 8 bases are a match to TRBD1. Germline CDR1 is LGHDT and CDR2 is YNNKEL (reference sequence). Trimming removed 0 bases from V and 1 base from J; junction bases left unmatched: 1. CDR3 size: 15 residues. The CDR3 nucleotides read TGTGCCAGCAGCCAAGAGGGACAGGCGAACACTGAAGCTTTCTTT. Translating it yields CASSQEGQANTEAFF.

V and J are TRBV20-1 and TRBJ1-3; tentative D call: TRBD1 (6 bases). CDR3 length equals 14 residues. CDR1 DFQATT and CDR2 SNEGSKA come from the germline V gene (reference sequence). The V gene lost 3 bases and the J gene lost 4 bases, with 13 bases spanning the gap. The CDR3: CSASSGQKGNTIYF. The CDR3, as DNA: TGCAGTGCTAGTTCCGGACAGAAAGGAAACACCATATATTTT.

The rearrangement uses TRBV25-1 and TRBJ2-3; 7 bases match TRBD1. In germline, CDR1 is MGHDK, CDR2 SYGVNS. This CDR3 has 14 residues. J gave up 4 bases and V 4 bases, and 5 bases lay outside the gene matches. The CDR3 is CASSADRDADTQYF. The CDR3 DNA reads as TGTGCCAGCAGTGCCGACAGGGATGCAGATACGCAGTATTTT.

The chain employs TRBV4-2 and TRBJ2-1; 7 positions agree with TRBD2. Trimming took 4 bases from V and 2 from J; bases not matched to a gene: 8. The CDR3 contains 16 residues. Germline values: CDR1 LGHNA, CDR2 YNFKEQ. CDR3 nucleotides: TGTGCCAGCAGCCCTATGGAGCGGGAACCCTACAATGAGCAGTTCTTC. Its translation is CASSPMEREPYNEQFF.

This clone has just a few counts. The genes are TRBV5-8 and TRBJ1-4; 7 nucleotides line up with TRBD1. CDR1 and CDR2 (germline): SGHTS, YDEGEE. Trimming took 0 bases from V and 6 from J; bases not matched to a gene: 5. The length of the CDR3 is 15 residues. This CDR3 reads CASSLDRQGYEKLFF. CDR3 DNA: TGTGCCAGCAGCTTGGATAGACAGGGTTATGAAAAACTGTTTTTT.

V is TRBV7-8 and J is TRBJ1-4, with D uncertain. CDR3 length: 16 residues. Trimming took 5 bases from V and 5 from J, leaving 18 bases between them. In germline, CDR1 is SGHVS, CDR2 FQNEAQ. The CDR3 region is CASSPKLMKLNEKLFF. CDR3 sequence (DNA): TGTGCCAGCAGCCCCAAGCTCATGAAGCTAAATGAAAAACTGTTTTTT.

This clone has a handful of counts. The chain uses TRBV5-1 and TRBJ1-5; possible D gene TRBD1, 5 bases. CDR3 length: 13 amino acids. The V end lost 3 bases, the J end lost 7 bases, and 11 bases lay between the germline ends. CDR1 is SGHRS, CDR2 YFSETQ, per germline. The CDR3, as DNA: TGCGCCAGCAGCTCCAGGGCTGGACAGCCCCAGCATTTT. This gives the protein CASSSRAGQPQHF.

This chain joins TRBV28 and TRBJ1-3; D unclear. This CDR3 is built from 14 residues. Between the trimmed V and J ends, which lost 2 bases and 2 bases, there was a span of 7 bases. Germline-derived CDR1 and CDR2 are MDHEN and SYDVKM. CDR3 region: CASSLPVPGNTIYF. In DNA form, the CDR3 reads TGTGCCAGCAGTTTACCAGTTCCTGGAAACACCATATATTTT.

In the case of this clone: At one end the junction does not follow the germline gene, possibly because of a read error. The chain is built from TRBV7-7 and TRBJ2-5, with a weak D call TRBD1 (6 bases). Germline CDR1 is SSHAT and CDR2 is FNYEAQ (reference sequence). The CDR3 length is 15 residues. CDR3 loop: CASSFDRSRGETQYF. The DNA of the CDR3 is TGTGCTAGCAGCTTTGACAGGTCTCGAGGAGAGACCCAGTACTTC.

The V and J genes are TRBV24-1 and TRBJ1-1; 7 nucleotides line up with TRBD1. Per the germline V gene, CDR1 is KGHDR and CDR2 is SFDVKD. This CDR3 is built from 15 residues. Losses at the gene ends were 3 bases for V and 4 bases for J; bases not matched to a gene: 7. CDR3 nucleotides: TGTGCCACCAGTGATACCACAGGGGCTGGCACTGAAGCTTTCTTT. As protein: CATSDTTGAGTEAFF.

The CDR3 DNA reads as TGCGCCAGCAGCCAAGATATGGCTAGCGGGAGTTTCGGCGAGACCCAGTACTTC. This gives the protein CASSQDMASGSFGETQYF. The chain links TRBV4-3 to TRBJ2-5; 10 bases line up with TRBD2. The ends lost 0 bases at V and 5 bases at J; junction bases unmatched: 12. In germline, CDR1 is LGHNA, CDR2 YSLEER. The CDR3 runs 18 residues.

Comments on this clone: The identical CDR3 is also encoded by other nucleotide sequences in the sample. This sequence joins TRBV24-1 and TRBJ1-1; the D is unclear. With 3 bases removed from V and 2 bases from J, the gap between germline ends came to 3 bases. The CDR3 length is 12 residues. Germline assignment: CDR1 KGHDR and CDR2 SFDVKD. The CDR3 nucleotides are TGTGCCACCAGTGATCCAAACACTGAAGCTTTCTTT. Its translation: CATSDPNTEAFF.

CDR3 loop: CASRSNNEQFF. As DNA, the CDR3 is TGTGCCAGTAGATCTAACAATGAGCAGTTCTTC. The chain combines TRBV19 with TRBJ2-1, with D hard to call. The CDR3 covers 11 residues. V lost 6 bases, J lost 5 bases, and 5 bases lay in between. Germline V gene data show CDR1 as LNHDA and CDR2 as SQIVND (reference sequence).

The chain is built from TRBV5-6 and TRBJ2-5; 7 bases agree with TRBD1. Germline V gene data show CDR1 as SGHDT and CDR2 as YYEEEE. Unmatched junction bases numbered 10, after V lost 3 bases and J lost 5 bases. This CDR3 is 15 amino acids long. CDR3 loop: CASSSDITGVETQYF. CDR3 sequence (DNA): TGTGCCAGCAGCTCAGATATTACAGGGGTGGAGACCCAGTACTTC. Full variable domain (missing parts from reference TRBV5-6 and TRBJ2-5): DAGVTQSPTHLIKTRGQQVTLRCSPKSGHDTVSWYQQALGQGPQFIFQYYEEEERQRGNFPDRFSGHQFPNYSSELNVNALLLGDSALYLCASSSDITGVETQYFGPGTRLLVL.

The V gene is TRBV27, the J gene TRBJ2-2; D may be TRBD1 (6 bases). This CDR3 comprises 16 residues. The germline gives CDR1 MNHEY, CDR2 SMNVEV (reference sequence). Between the trimmed V and J ends, which lost 5 bases and 5 bases, there was a span of 18 bases. CDR3 residues: CASSPALSQGTGELFF. CDR3 DNA: TGTGCCAGCAGTCCCGCCTTGTCCCAGGGGACCGGGGAGCTGTTTTTT.